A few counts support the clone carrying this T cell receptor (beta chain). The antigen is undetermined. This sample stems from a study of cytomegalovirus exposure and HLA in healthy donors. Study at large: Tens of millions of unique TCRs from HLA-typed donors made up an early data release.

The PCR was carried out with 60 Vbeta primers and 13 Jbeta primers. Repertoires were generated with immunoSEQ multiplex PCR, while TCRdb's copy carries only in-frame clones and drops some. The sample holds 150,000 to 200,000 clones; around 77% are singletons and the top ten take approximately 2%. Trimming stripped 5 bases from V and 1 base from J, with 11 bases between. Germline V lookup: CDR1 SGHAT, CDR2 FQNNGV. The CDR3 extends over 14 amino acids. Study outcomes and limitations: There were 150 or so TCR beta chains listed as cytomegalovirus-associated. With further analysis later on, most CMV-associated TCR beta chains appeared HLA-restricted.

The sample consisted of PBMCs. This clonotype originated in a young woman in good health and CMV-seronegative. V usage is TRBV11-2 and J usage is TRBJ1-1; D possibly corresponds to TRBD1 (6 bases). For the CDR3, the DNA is TGTGCCAGCAGCCGGAACAGGGAGAACACTGAAGCTTTCTTT. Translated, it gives CASSRNRENTEAFF.